This T cell receptor beta chain was identified during a study of regulatory T cells in long-lasting Graves disease. Time point in this sample: newly diagnosed GD, antithyroid drugs for less than 3 months. There was RNA extracted from PBMCs, and the TCR library was made from it. CDR3 length equals 15 residues. Germline V lookup: CDR1 MNHNS, CDR2 SASEGT. Trimming cost V 4 bases and J 3 bases, with 13 bases left between them. There are a few counts of this clonotype. Libraries of TCR beta came from iRepertoire HTBI primers plus Arm-PCR of CDR3 regions. TCRdb reprocessed the multiplex PCR reads with MiXCR, giving one entry per CDR3 protein. This sample has over 400,000 distinct CDR3 sequences, with around 15% found just once. Separately, the same data were catalogued under a study of T cells in Graves' hyperthyroidism and ophthalmopathy.

This chain joins TRBV6-1 and TRBJ1-5; D is unclear. Sequencing used peripheral blood mononuclear cells (PBMCs), obtained at new diagnosis, from a patient treated with antithyroid drugs. The receptor was derived from a woman between 50 and 59 years old with Graves disease. The CDR3 coding sequence is TGTGCCAGCAGTGGTCTCGCGGGAGACAATCAGCCCCAGCATTTT. Encoded protein: CASSGLAGDNQPQHF.